One sample yielded the 27 T cell receptor beta chains listed below, sequenced in a study of T cell clonality in common variable immunodeficiency. Using immunoSEQ multiplex PCR, the repertoire was profiled, and TCRdb retains in-frame clones only, with some absent. The sample has tens of thousands of clones, none seen only once. The sequenced sample consisted of peripheral blood mononuclear cells. The receptors here all came from a person aged 18 to 75 in good health.

This clone was detected ten times or more. The CDR3 goes on 3 residues after the read ends, and that part is filled in from the germline J gene. J is TRBJ2-7 and V is TRBV7-9; 9 positions match TRBD1. The CDR3 totals 14 residues. V lost 5 bases to trimming and J lost 5 bases; unmatched junction nucleotides: 7. CDR1 is SEHNR, CDR2 FQNEAQ, per germline (reference sequence). Partial CDR3 DNA: TGTGCCAGCAGCCTAGACAGGGGGAGTCACGAG. It translates to CASSLDRGSHE. The full CDR3 is CASSLDRGSHEQYF. The whole variable domain, filled in from reference TRBV7-9 and TRBJ2-7, reads DTGVSQNPRHKITKRGQNVTFRCDPISEHNRLYWYRQTLGQGPEFLTYFQNEAQLEKSRLLSDRFSAERPKGSFSTLEIQRTEQGDSAMYLCASSLDRGSHEQYFGPGTRLTVT.

This clone showed up just a few times. The read finishes 3 residues shy of the CDR3 end, and the germline J gene is used to complete it. The chain recombines TRBV19 with TRBJ2-2, with TRBD1 matching over 10 bases. J lost 4 bases, V lost 3 bases, and 14 bases had no gene match. Germline V lookup: CDR1 LNHDA, CDR2 SQIVND (reference sequence). The CDR3 length is 19 residues. The CDR3: CASSIRVTGGAGSTGELFF. The part of the CDR3 DNA that was read is TGTGCCAGTAGTATCCGAGTGACAGGGGGCGCAGGGAGCACCGGGGAG.

This clone has at least ten counts. The read gets to within 3 residues of the CDR3 end, and the germline J gene fills in the rest. This sequence joins TRBV9 and TRBJ2-2; D is perhaps TRBD1 (5 bases). This CDR3 has 15 amino acids. The germline V gene has CDR1 SGDLS and CDR2 YYNGEE. Trimming pared 4 bases from V and 5 bases from J, leaving 15 bases between. This CDR3 is CASSPSSGPTGELFF. CDR3 DNA, as far as it was read: TGTGCCAGCAGCCCCTCCTCAGGGCCAACCGGGGAG.

This clone was observed many times. The DNA ends 3 residues before the CDR3 does, and the rest of the CDR3 is filled in from the germline J gene. The V and J genes are TRBV12-3 or TRBV12-4 and TRBJ1-4; TRBD1 matches 9 bases. J gave up 7 bases and V 5 bases, and 5 bases lay outside the gene matches. CDR3 length: 14 residues. CDR3 bases read: TGTGCCAGCAGTCCGACAGGGGGGAGTGAAAAA. Translation gives CASSPTGGSEK. The whole CDR3 protein reads CASSPTGGSEKLFF.

In this sample, this clone turned up many times. The read ends 3 residues early relative to the CDR3; the germline J gene fills the gap. J is TRBJ2-6 and V is TRBV19; D not resolved. V gave up 10 bases and J gave up 4 bases, with 11 bases separating them. The germline V gene has CDR1 LNHDA and CDR2 SQIVND (reference sequence). The length of the CDR3 is 13 residues. CDR3 residues: CATREAGANVLTF. The CDR3 bases that were read are TGTGCCACCAGAGAGGCAGGGGCCAACGTC.

This clone was counted at least ten times. The CDR3 loop is CASSQFKGSSGNTIYF. The covered CDR3 bases are TGTGCCAGCAGCCAATTTAAGGGGAGCTCTGGAAACACC. The chain couples TRBV14 to TRBJ1-3; D might be TRBD1 (5 bases). The read ends 3 residues shy of where the CDR3 ends; the end is completed using the germline J gene. V was pared by 2 bases and J by 0 bases, with 11 bases between. Germline assignment: CDR1 SGHDN and CDR2 FVKESK. The CDR3 has 16 residues.

This clone was seen repeatedly, ten times or more. The CDR3 is cut off 3 residues early in the read; its end comes from the germline J gene. This chain uses TRBV7-3 with TRBJ2-3; D is perhaps TRBD1 (6 bases). Trimming took off 5 bases at V and 1 base at J, with 10 bases between the two ends. The germline V gene encodes CDR1 SGHTA and CDR2 FQGTGA. The CDR3 is 14 amino acids. Here the CDR3 reads CASSQGYGTDTQYF. Incomplete CDR3 DNA: TGTGCCAGCAGCCAGGGGTACGGCACAGATACG. Looking up the rest from reference TRBV7-3 and TRBJ2-3 gives the full variable domain: GAGVSQTPSNKVTEKGKYVELRCDPISGHTALYWYRQSLGQGPEFLIYFQGTGAADDSGLPNDRFFAVRPEGSVSTLKIQRTERGDSAVYLCASSQGYGTDTQYFGPGTRLTVL.

At least ten counts were recorded for this clone. Sequencing ends 3 residues short of the CDR3 end; the germline J gene provides the rest. This chain connects TRBV6-1 to TRBJ2-1, with 7 bases matching TRBD1. The CDR3 has 14 amino acids. Germline CDR1 and CDR2: MNHNS and SASEGT. V shed 3 bases, J shed 5 bases, and the junction held 4 bases outside the gene matches. Partial CDR3 DNA: TGTGCCAGCAGTGATACAAGGGGGCACAATGAG. Its protein product is CASSDTRGHNE. The full CDR3 protein is CASSDTRGHNEQFF.

This clone was picked up many times. With the read ending 3 residues before the CDR3 end, the germline J gene is used to fill in that end. The J gene is TRBJ1-3, the V gene TRBV11-2, with 7 bases aligning to TRBD1. Trimming took 5 bases from V and 2 from J; bases not matched to a gene: 6. The CDR3 spans 15 residues. The germline gives CDR1 SGHAT, CDR2 FQNNGV. CDR3 sequence reads: CASSPSTGTGNTIYF. Incomplete CDR3 DNA: TGTGCCAGCAGCCCCTCGACAGGGACTGGAAACACC.

At least ten counts were recorded for this clone. The CDR3 end lies 3 residues beyond the end of the read and is filled in from the germline J gene. This chain uses TRBV12-5 with TRBJ2-5, with 7 bases aligning to TRBD1. With V trimmed by 1 base and J by 4 bases, 6 bases remained unmatched. Germline assignment: CDR1 LGHNT and CDR2 FRNRAP. The CDR3 totals 15 residues. CDR3 residues: CASGLAGQPRETQYF. The covered CDR3 bases are TGTGCTAGTGGTTTGGCGGGACAGCCCCGAGAGACC.

This clone was picked up many times. The CDR3 extends 3 residues past the end of the read, so its final part is completed from the germline J gene. This rearrangement joins TRBV18 to TRBJ1-1, with D possibly being TRBD1 (5 bases). V was shortened by 8 bases and J by 0 bases, with 10 bases between the two germline ends. The CDR3 contains 13 residues. The germline V gene has CDR1 KGHSH and CDR2 LQKENI. The CDR3 DNA, read in part, is TGTGCCAGCGGTCAGGGTATGAACACTGAA. This gives the protein CASGQGMNTE. The entire CDR3 is CASGQGMNTEAFF.

There are a few counts of this clone. Read data end 3 residues before the CDR3 end; the end is taken from the germline J gene. V usage is TRBV7-3 and J usage is TRBJ1-5; 7 positions match TRBD1. CDR3 length: 13 amino acids. V was pared by 5 bases and J by 4 bases, with 2 bases of the junction left unmatched. Germline-derived CDR1 and CDR2 are SGHTA and FQGTGA. The DNA read from the CDR3 is TGTGCCAGCAGCCCAGGGGGTAATCAGCCC. Encoded protein: CASSPGGNQP. The full-length CDR3 reads as CASSPGGNQPQHF.

Ten or more counts support this clone. The read terminates 3 residues ahead of where the CDR3 ends, so the germline J gene completes it. The chain couples TRBV7-9 to TRBJ2-7, with TRBD2 matching over 9 bases. The CDR3 runs 15 residues. The V and J ends lost 5 bases and 0 bases, in that order; junction bases with no gene match: 5. Looked up from germline, CDR1 is SEHNR and CDR2 is FQNEAQ (reference sequence). CDR3 amino acids: CASSARLAASYEQYF. CDR3 DNA, as far as it was read: TGTGCCAGCAGCGCGAGACTAGCGGCCTCCTACGAG.

The sample holds many counts of this clone. CDR3 sequence reads: CSARDLSSQEKLFF. The part of the CDR3 DNA that was read is TGCAGTGCTAGAGATCTGTCGAGTCAGGAAAAA. The rearrangement joins TRBV20-1 to TRBJ1-4; unclear D gene. The read ends 3 residues shy of where the CDR3 ends; the end is completed using the germline J gene. Deletions cut 0 bases from V and 8 bases from J, with 13 bases between. Germline CDR1 is DFQATT and CDR2 is SNEGSKA (reference sequence). The CDR3 totals 14 residues.

The sample holds many counts of this clone. Read sequence stops 3 residues before the CDR3 end, and the germline J gene provides the missing end. The genes are TRBV14 and TRBJ2-1; D is ambiguous. V lost 5 bases, J lost 4 bases, and 3 bases lay in between. This CDR3 comprises 11 residues. The germline V gene encodes CDR1 SGHDN and CDR2 FVKESK. The CDR3 sequence is CASSSYNEQFF. The part of the CDR3 DNA that was read is TGTGCCAGCAGCTCATACAATGAG.

In its sample, this clone was seen many times. The sequence runs out 3 residues before the end of the CDR3; the remainder is reconstructed from the germline J gene. This chain links TRBV7-2 with TRBJ2-7, with TRBD2 identical over 14 bases. Germline V CDR1 and CDR2: SGHTA, FQGNSA. This CDR3 comprises 15 residues. After removal of 3 bases from V and 4 bases from J, the junction contained 2 bases not matched to a gene. CDR3 DNA (partial): TGTGCCAGCAGCTTCCGGACTAGCGGGAGGTACGAG. Protein product: CASSFRTSGRYE. The whole CDR3 protein reads CASSFRTSGRYEQYF.

Worth noting for this clone: The read terminates 3 residues ahead of where the CDR3 ends, so the germline J gene completes it. The gene calls are TRBV7-2 and TRBJ1-2; perhaps TRBD1 as D (6 bases). CDR1 and CDR2 from the germline V gene are SGHTA and FQGNSA. V was trimmed by 5 bases and J by 6 bases, leaving 19 bases between them. The CDR3 extends over 15 amino acids. The sequenced part of the CDR3 DNA is TGTGCCAGCAGCCCCCGTTGGGTACAGGGAAATGGC. As protein: CASSPRWVQGNG. The CDR3 as a whole reads CASSPRWVQGNGYTF. The complete variable domain, with remaining parts taken from reference TRBV7-2 and TRBJ1-2, reads GAGVSQSPSNKVTEKGKDVELRCDPISGHTALYWYRQSLGQGLEFLIYFQGNSAPDKSGLPSDRFSAERTGGSVSTLTIQRTQQEDSAVYLCASSPRWVQGNGYTFGSGTRLTVV.

This clone was recorded at least ten times. Compared with germline, one end of the junction differs, possibly owing to a read error. The CDR3 end falls 3 residues outside the read, so it is completed with the germline J gene. This rearrangement joins TRBV4-2 to TRBJ1-4; TRBD1 might be the D (5 bases). Looked up from germline, CDR1 is LGHNA and CDR2 is YNFKEQ. The CDR3 has 16 residues. The CDR3: CASRLDRGGTNEKLFF. The sequenced part of the CDR3 DNA is TGCGCCAGCAGACTAGACCGGGGGGGGACTAATGAAAAA.

This clone was detected ten times or more. The read halts 3 residues ahead of the CDR3 end, with the missing end drawn from the germline J gene. This chain joins TRBV19 and TRBJ2-1, with no clear D. The CDR3 loop spans 13 amino acids. V dropped 8 bases and J dropped 1 base, with 9 bases sitting between them. From germline, CDR1 is LNHDA and CDR2 SQIVND (reference sequence). The covered CDR3 bases are TGTGCCAGTTGGGCCGGTTCCTACAATGAG. This sequence encodes CASWAGSYNE. The CDR3, in full, reads CASWAGSYNEQFF.

This clone was observed many times. The CDR3 loop is CASSLGRGGYNEQFF. The covered CDR3 bases are TGCGCCAGCAGCTTGGGGCGGGGGGGCTACAATGAG. This chain joins TRBV5-1 and TRBJ2-1; the match to TRBD2 covers 9 bases. The CDR3 end lies 3 residues beyond the end of the read and is filled in from the germline J gene. V gave up 0 bases and J gave up 3 bases; unmatched junction bases: 1. This CDR3 comprises 15 residues. The germline gives CDR1 SGHRS, CDR2 YFSETQ.

The sample holds many counts of this clone. The sequence runs out 3 residues before the end of the CDR3; the remainder is reconstructed from the germline J gene. The rearrangement joins TRBV19 to TRBJ1-2, with D perhaps matching TRBD1 (5 bases). V lost 3 bases and J lost 6, with 11 bases in between. In germline, CDR1 is LNHDA, CDR2 SQIVND (reference sequence). This CDR3 contains 13 residues. The CDR3 loop reads CASSMGRVNGYTF. CDR3 DNA, as far as it was read: TGTGCCAGTAGTATGGGCAGGGTGAATGGC.

In its sample, this clone was seen many times. The read gets to within 3 residues of the CDR3 end, and the germline J gene fills in the rest. J is TRBJ2-7 and V is TRBV6-1, with TRBD1 matching 8 bases. The CDR3 sequence is 15 residues long. Germline CDR1 is MNHNS and CDR2 is SASEGT. J gave up 3 bases and V 4 bases, and 8 bases lay outside the gene matches. The DNA read from the CDR3 is TGTGCCAGCAGTGCCGGACAGGGCCCTCTCTACGAG. This codes for CASSAGQGPLYE. The complete CDR3 protein is CASSAGQGPLYEQYF.

This clone showed up many times. CDR3 in amino acids: CASKAGGVIGETQYF. CDR3 DNA (partial): TGTGCCAGTAAAGCAGGGGGCGTAATCGGAGAGACC. The rearrangement links TRBV19 to TRBJ2-5; 8 bases map to TRBD1. The observed sequence ends 3 residues before the CDR3 terminus, with the missing tail filled in from the germline J gene. V trimming: 7 bases; J trimming: 4 bases; junction bases outside the gene matches: 11. The length of the CDR3 is 15 residues. Germline V gene sequence: CDR1 LNHDA, CDR2 SQIVND (reference sequence).

The table lists this clone with many counts. The CDR3 extends 3 residues past the end of the read, so its final part is completed from the germline J gene. This chain uses TRBV6-1 with TRBJ2-1, with TRBD1 identical over 11 bases. Germline loops: CDR1 MNHNS, CDR2 SASEGT. V was clipped by 2 bases and J by 6 bases; unmatched bases: 6. This CDR3 is built from 16 residues. CDR3 DNA, as far as it was read: TGTGCCAGCAGTGAATATGGGACAGGGGGGGTCAATGAG. Translated, it gives CASSEYGTGGVNE. The entire CDR3 protein is CASSEYGTGGVNEQFF.

This clone was detected ten times or more. The missing CDR3 end, 3 residues past where the read stops, is filled in from the germline J gene. This chain connects TRBV5-4 to TRBJ2-1; D unresolved. The CDR3 extends over 15 amino acids. V gave up 5 bases and J gave up 9 bases, with 21 bases separating them. Germline-derived CDR1 and CDR2 are SGHNT and YYREEE (reference sequence). CDR3 region: CASSMGSNRVAEQFF. The DNA read from the CDR3 is TGTGCCAGCAGTATGGGTAGTAACCGGGTCGCTGAG.

This clone was seen ten or more times. Read sequence stops 3 residues before the CDR3 end, and the germline J gene provides the missing end. The genes are TRBV4-1 and TRBJ2-3; D may match TRBD1 or TRBD2 (5 bases each). Germline CDR1 and CDR2: MGHRA and YSYEKL. This CDR3 has 15 amino acids. The ends were cut back, 1 base at V and 4 bases at J, with 12 bases in the middle. CDR3 bases read: TGCGCCAGCAGCCAAGTGAGGGGCAGCGCAGATACG. Protein sequence: CASSQVRGSADT. The CDR3 in its entirety is CASSQVRGSADTQYF.

The sample holds many counts of this clone. The observed sequence ends 3 residues before the CDR3 terminus, with the missing tail filled in from the germline J gene. V and J are TRBV20-1 and TRBJ2-1, with 12 nucleotides matching TRBD2. CDR1 DFQATT and CDR2 SNEGSKA come from the germline V gene (reference sequence). V trimming: 0 bases; J trimming: 2 bases; junction bases outside the gene matches: 5. This CDR3 is 17 amino acids long. This CDR3 is CSAREPRTSGTYNEQFF. The CDR3 DNA, read in part, is TGCAGTGCTAGAGAGCCCCGGACTAGCGGGACCTACAATGAG.